The 24 T cell receptor beta chains presented below share a single source sample, sequenced in a study of T cells after yellow fever vaccination. Using its own MiXCR run on the 5' RACE reads, TCRdb lists one record per CDR3 protein. The sample has 200,000 to 300,000 distinct CDR3 sequences; over 6.5% are singletons. Sequences were derived from CD4+ T cells sorted from PBMCs, sampled on the day of the yellow fever booster vaccination. These receptor sequences come from a man aged 25-40 years who received the YFV17D yellow fever vaccine.

The V and J genes are TRBV20-1 and TRBJ2-5; D gene uncertain. V shed 6 bases and J shed 0 bases, with 11 bases lying between them. The CDR3 sequence is 13 residues long. Germline CDR1 DFQATT, CDR2 SNEGSKA (reference sequence). The CDR3 is CSALTAYQETQYF. The CDR3 nucleotides read TGCAGTGCGCTTACTGCTTACCAAGAGACCCAGTACTTC.

This clonotype came up a few times. V gene TRBV30 combines with J gene TRBJ2-4; D is perhaps TRBD2 (6 bases). The V end lost 2 bases, the J end lost 0 bases, and 14 bases lay between the germline ends. This CDR3 region has 16 residues. Germline CDR1 GTSNPN, CDR2 SVGIG (reference sequence). Here the CDR3 DNA reads TGTGCCTGGAGTAGGACGGCGGGGATAGCCAAAAACATTCAGTACTTC. Translated, it gives CAWSRTAGIAKNIQYF.

The V gene is TRBV5-8, the J gene TRBJ1-2; TRBD1 agrees at 7 bases. V was pared by 7 bases and J by 4 bases, with 10 bases of the junction left unmatched. The CDR3 loop spans 14 amino acids. From germline, CDR1 is SGHTS and CDR2 YDEGEE. CDR3 region: CASAPGGRVYGYTF. The CDR3 nucleotides read TGTGCCAGCGCCCCAGGGGGGCGCGTCTATGGCTACACCTTC.

The J gene is TRBJ2-2, the V gene TRBV28, with unresolved D. Germline V gives CDR1 MDHEN, CDR2 SYDVKM. V lost 11 bases, J lost 2 bases, and 9 bases lay in between. The CDR3 runs 12 residues. The CDR3 DNA follows: TGTGCCGCGCTGAGAAACACCGGGGAGCTGTTTTTT. This translates into CAALRNTGELFF.

This clonotype was observed at least ten times. The V call is TRBV20-1, the J call TRBJ2-1; tentatively, D is TRBD2 (6 bases). The length of the CDR3 is 14 residues. From germline, CDR1 is DFQATT and CDR2 SNEGSKA (reference sequence). Trimming took 4 bases from V and 6 from J, leaving 16 bases between them. The CDR3 sequence is CSAMGGDPLNEQFF. CDR3 nucleotide sequence: TGCAGTGCTATGGGCGGGGACCCTCTCAATGAGCAGTTCTTC.

This clonotype was seen a handful of times. The rearrangement uses TRBV7-2 and TRBJ2-1; TRBD2 agrees at 7 bases. V shed 6 bases, J shed 5 bases, and the junction held 10 bases outside the gene matches. The CDR3 is 15 amino acids. Germline CDR1 and CDR2: SGHTA and FQGNSA. In DNA form, the CDR3 reads TGTGCCAGCAGACGGAGCGGGATTGGTGACAATGAGCAGTTCTTC. This gives the protein CASRRSGIGDNEQFF.

The genes are TRBV12-3 or TRBV12-4 and TRBJ2-7; tentatively, D is TRBD1 (6 bases). The CDR3 contains 14 residues. The germline V and J ends were trimmed by 6 bases and 2 bases, with 14 bases remaining between them. The DNA of the CDR3 is TGTGCCAGCAGATCAGGGGTTGGGCCCTACGAGCAGTACTTC. Translation gives CASRSGVGPYEQYF.

The chain recombines TRBV20-1 with TRBJ2-1; 16 bases match TRBD2. Germline V gene lookup returns CDR1 DFQATT and CDR2 SNEGSKA (reference sequence). V shed 3 bases and J 4 bases; nucleotides not matched to a gene: 12. The CDR3 is 19 residues long. This CDR3 reads CSARRPGLAGGGLYNEQFF. For the CDR3, the DNA is TGCAGTGCTAGGCGCCCGGGACTAGCGGGAGGGGGCCTATACAATGAGCAGTTCTTC.

This clonotype was detected ten times or more. V and J are TRBV7-2 and TRBJ2-5; TRBD2 matches at 13 bases. J was trimmed by 4 bases and V by 5 bases; bases with no gene match: 7. In germline, CDR1 is SGHTA, CDR2 FQGNSA. This CDR3 is 16 amino acids long. The CDR3: CASSRTSGSWGETQYF. The CDR3 coding sequence is TGTGCCAGCAGCCGGACTAGCGGGAGTTGGGGAGAGACCCAGTACTTC.

The table lists this clonotype with many counts. This chain connects TRBV6-2 or TRBV6-3 to TRBJ2-7; D unclear. The CDR3 runs 15 residues. The germline gives CDR1 MNHEY, CDR2 SVGEGT. With 7 bases removed from V and 0 bases from J, the gap between germline ends came to 16 bases. CDR3 DNA: TGTGCCAGCACCAACGAGTTGGGGTACTCCTACGAGCAGTACTTC. Its protein is CASTNELGYSYEQYF.

This clonotype was observed many times. The chain is built from TRBV15 and TRBJ1-2; D is unresolved. Germline CDR1 is LNHNV and CDR2 is YYDKDF (reference sequence). This CDR3 spans 14 amino acids. Between the trimmed V and J ends, which lost 0 bases and 1 base, there was a span of 6 bases. Here the CDR3 DNA reads TGTGCCACCAGCAGAGACCAGCGTAACTATGGCTACACCTTC. Translated: CATSRDQRNYGYTF.

The chain is built from TRBV29-1 and TRBJ2-1; no reliable D call. V lost 7 bases to trimming and J lost 6 bases, with 13 bases between them. The V gene's germline CDR1 is SQVTM and CDR2 ANQGSEA. The CDR3 is made up of 12 amino acids. CDR3 sequence (DNA): TGCAGCGCTGCCTATCGGACCAATGAGCAGTTCTTC. Its translation is CSAAYRTNEQFF.

This clonotype was detected ten times or more. V gene TRBV27 combines with J gene TRBJ2-1; 12 bases are a match to TRBD2. Germline V gene sequence: CDR1 MNHEY, CDR2 SMNVEV (reference sequence). V lost 5 bases, J lost 12 bases, and 14 bases stayed unmatched. The CDR3 sequence is 16 residues long. CDR3 protein: CASSATSGLAGVGQFF. The CDR3, as DNA: TGTGCCAGCAGTGCGACCTCGGGACTAGCGGGCGTGGGGCAGTTCTTC.

This clonotype was detected only a few times. This sequence joins TRBV12-3 or TRBV12-4 and TRBJ2-3; 10 nucleotides line up with TRBD1. The CDR3 is 14 amino acids. The V segment lost 5 bases and the J segment 13 bases; nucleotides outside the gene matches: 12. CDR3 DNA: TGTGCCAGCAGTGACCGGGACAGGGGCCGCCGGGAGTATTTT. This encodes CASSDRDRGRREYF.

This clonotype was recorded many times. V is TRBV5-1 and J is TRBJ2-7; D might be TRBD2 (5 bases). Germline CDR1 and CDR2: SGHRS and YFSETQ. The length of the CDR3 is 15 residues. Trimming removed 7 bases from V and 4 bases from J, with 21 bases in between. The DNA for the CDR3 is TGCGCCAGCCAGCGGTCAGCCGGCCCGGCGTACGAGCAGTACTTC. Amino acid sequence: CASQRSAGPAYEQYF.

This clonotype was counted between two and nine times. The chain uses TRBV3-1 and TRBJ1-4; no firm D call. The germline CDR1 and CDR2 sequences are LGHDT and YNNKEL (reference sequence). The CDR3 is 15 amino acids. Trimming left V 1 base short and J 0 bases short, with 6 bases between. This CDR3 reads CASSQVVSTNEKLFF. The DNA for the CDR3 is TGTGCCAGCAGCCAAGTCGTTTCAACTAATGAAAAACTGTTTTTT.

This clonotype was counted between two and nine times. The chain employs TRBV5-1 and TRBJ2-7; 7 bases match TRBD1. The CDR3 consists of 15 residues. V lost 2 bases, J lost 3 bases, and 8 bases stayed unmatched. The germline CDR1 and CDR2 sequences are SGHRS and YFSETQ. The chain's CDR3 is CASSLDRQGNYEQYF. The CDR3, as DNA: TGCGCCAGCAGCTTAGACCGACAGGGTAACTACGAGCAGTACTTC.

Only a few counts were recorded for this clonotype. This chain joins TRBV3-1 and TRBJ2-7; D ambiguous. CDR1 is LGHDT, CDR2 YNNKEL, per germline (reference sequence). The ends were cut back, 3 bases at V and 2 bases at J, with 11 bases in the middle. This CDR3 comprises 14 residues. The CDR3 is CASSHRDNTYEQYF. CDR3 nucleotide sequence: TGTGCCAGCAGCCACAGAGACAACACCTACGAGCAGTACTTC.

This clonotype was counted only a few times. V gene TRBV20-1 combines with J gene TRBJ2-2; 7 bases align to TRBD2. The germline gives CDR1 DFQATT, CDR2 SNEGSKA (reference sequence). With V trimmed by 6 bases and J by 5 bases, 9 bases remained unmatched. The CDR3 length is 14 residues. The CDR3 region is CSASSSGRTGELFF. In nucleotides, the CDR3 is TGCAGTGCAAGCTCTAGCGGACGGACCGGGGAGCTGTTTTTT.

The chain carries TRBV13 and TRBJ2-1, with D possibly being TRBD1 (6 bases). The CDR3 has 15 amino acids. The germline V gene encodes CDR1 PRHDT and CDR2 FYEKMQ (reference sequence). Trimming pared 2 bases from V and 5 bases from J, leaving 13 bases between. CDR3 nucleotide sequence: TGTGCCAGCAGCTTAAGGGGGAGTGGCGACAATGAGCAGTTCTTC. Its protein product is CASSLRGSGDNEQFF.

This clonotype was seen once. The chain has TRBV6-1 and TRBJ2-5; D perhaps matches TRBD1 (6 bases). Between the trimmed V and J ends, which lost 6 bases and 6 bases, there was a span of 20 bases. The CDR3 spans 15 residues. Germline V gene data show CDR1 as MNHNS and CDR2 as SASEGT. CDR3 nucleotide sequence: TGTGCCAGCAGCCCCACCCAGGGGTCGGGAAAGACCCAGTACTTC. Its translation is CASSPTQGSGKTQYF.

There are many counts of this clonotype. The chain couples TRBV7-2 to TRBJ2-5; D may match TRBD1 or TRBD2 (6 bases each). CDR1 and CDR2 from the germline V gene are SGHTA and FQGNSA. The CDR3 runs 14 residues. V was pared by 8 bases and J by 5 bases, with 18 bases between. CDR3 coding DNA: TGTGCCAGCGACGGTCACGGGGGCGTGGAGACCCAGTACTTC. Translated: CASDGHGGVETQYF.

The sample holds many counts of this clonotype. The rearrangement uses TRBV29-1 and TRBJ2-5; D is uncertain. Germline V lookup: CDR1 SQVTM, CDR2 ANQGSEA. CDR3 length: 13 residues. V was trimmed by 5 bases and J by 5 bases, leaving 15 bases between them. Written as DNA, the CDR3 is TGCAGCGTTACCATGGGGTGGATGGAGACCCAGTACTTC. Translated: CSVTMGWMETQYF. Combining the CDR3 with reference TRBV29-1 and TRBJ2-5 gives the whole variable domain SAVISQKPSRDICQRGTSLTIQCQVDSQVTMMFWYRQQPGQSLTLIATANQGSEATYESGFVIDKFPISRPNLTFSTLTVSNMSPEDSSIYLCSVTMGWMETQYFGPGTRLLVL.

This clonotype appeared many times. The chain uses TRBV10-3 and TRBJ2-3; tentatively, D is TRBD1 or TRBD2 (5 bases each). Trimming left V 10 bases short and J 1 base short, with 15 bases between. CDR3 length: 14 amino acids. Germline V gives CDR1 ENHRY, CDR2 SYGVKD. This CDR3 is CATRDRDRTDTQYF. In DNA, the CDR3 is TGTGCCACCCGAGATCGGGACCGCACAGATACGCAGTATTTT.